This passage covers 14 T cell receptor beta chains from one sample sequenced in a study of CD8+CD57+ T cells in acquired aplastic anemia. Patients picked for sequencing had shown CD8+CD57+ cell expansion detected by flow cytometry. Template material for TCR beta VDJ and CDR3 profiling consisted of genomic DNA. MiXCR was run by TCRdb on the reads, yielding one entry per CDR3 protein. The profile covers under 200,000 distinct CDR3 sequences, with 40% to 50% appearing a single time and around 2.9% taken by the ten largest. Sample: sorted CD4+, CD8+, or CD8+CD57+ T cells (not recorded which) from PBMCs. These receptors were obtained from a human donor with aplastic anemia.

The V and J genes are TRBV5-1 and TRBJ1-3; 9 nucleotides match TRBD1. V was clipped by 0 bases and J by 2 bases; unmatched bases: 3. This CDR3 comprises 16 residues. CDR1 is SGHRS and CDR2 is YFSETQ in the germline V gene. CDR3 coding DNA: TGCGCCAGCAGCTTGGACAGGGGGCCAACTGGAAACACCATATATTTT. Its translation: CASSLDRGPTGNTIYF.

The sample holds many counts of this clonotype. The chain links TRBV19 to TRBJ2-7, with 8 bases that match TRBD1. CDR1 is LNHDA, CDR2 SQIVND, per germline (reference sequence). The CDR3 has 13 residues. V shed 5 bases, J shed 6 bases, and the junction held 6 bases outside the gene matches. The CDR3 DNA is TGTGCCAGTAGTCAGGGGGCGACGCGCGAGCAGTACTTC. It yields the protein CASSQGATREQYF.

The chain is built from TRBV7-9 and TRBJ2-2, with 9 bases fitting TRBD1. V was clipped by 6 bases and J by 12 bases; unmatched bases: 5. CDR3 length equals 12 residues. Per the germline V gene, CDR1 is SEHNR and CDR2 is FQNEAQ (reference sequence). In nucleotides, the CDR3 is TGTGCCAGCAGTGATCACAGGGGGCAGCTGTTTTTT. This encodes CASSDHRGQLFF.

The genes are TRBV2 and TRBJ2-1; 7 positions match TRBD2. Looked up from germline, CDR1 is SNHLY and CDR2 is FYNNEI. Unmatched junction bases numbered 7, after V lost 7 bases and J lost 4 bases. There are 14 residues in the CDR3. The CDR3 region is CASTGLAVYNEQFF. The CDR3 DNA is TGTGCCAGCACGGGGCTAGCGGTTTACAATGAGCAGTTCTTC. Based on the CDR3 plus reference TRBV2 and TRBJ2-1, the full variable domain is EPEVTQTPSHQVTQMGQEVILRCVPISNHLYFYWYRQILGQKVEFLVSFYNNEISEKSEIFDDQFSVERPDGSNFTLKIRSTKLEDSAMYFCASTGLAVYNEQFFGPGTRLTVL.

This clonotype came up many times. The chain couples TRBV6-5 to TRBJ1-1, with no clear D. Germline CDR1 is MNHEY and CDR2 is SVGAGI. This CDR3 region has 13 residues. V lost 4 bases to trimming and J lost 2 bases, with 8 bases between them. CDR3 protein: CASSSPDNTEAFF. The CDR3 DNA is TGTGCCAGCAGTTCCCCAGACAACACTGAAGCTTTCTTT.

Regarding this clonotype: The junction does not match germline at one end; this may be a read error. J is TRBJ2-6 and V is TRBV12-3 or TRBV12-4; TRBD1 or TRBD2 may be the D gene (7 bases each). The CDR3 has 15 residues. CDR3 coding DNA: TGTGCCAGCAGTTTGAGCGGGGAGGGGGCCAACGTCCCGACTTTC. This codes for CASSLSGEGANVPTF.

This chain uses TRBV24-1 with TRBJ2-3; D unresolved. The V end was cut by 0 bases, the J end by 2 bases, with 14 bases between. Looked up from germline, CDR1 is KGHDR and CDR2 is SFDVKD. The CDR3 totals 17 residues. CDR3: CATSDLGVGFDTDTQYF. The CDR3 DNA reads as TGTGCCACCAGTGATTTGGGGGTGGGCTTTGACACAGATACGCAGTATTTT.

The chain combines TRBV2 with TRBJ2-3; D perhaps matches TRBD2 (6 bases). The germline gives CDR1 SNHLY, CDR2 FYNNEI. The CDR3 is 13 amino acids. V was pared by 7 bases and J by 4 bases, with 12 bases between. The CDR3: CASNGRGPDTQYF. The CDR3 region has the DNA TGTGCCAGCAACGGGAGAGGGCCAGATACGCAGTATTTT.

DNA of the CDR3: TGCGCCAGCTCGGCGTCGGGCACCGGGGAGCTGTTTTTT. It encodes CASSASGTGELFF. The genes are TRBV10-1 and TRBJ2-2; D is undetermined. Germline assignment: CDR1 WNHNN and CDR2 SYGVQD (reference sequence). This CDR3 is 13 amino acids long. V gave up 8 bases and J gave up 4 bases, with 11 bases separating them.

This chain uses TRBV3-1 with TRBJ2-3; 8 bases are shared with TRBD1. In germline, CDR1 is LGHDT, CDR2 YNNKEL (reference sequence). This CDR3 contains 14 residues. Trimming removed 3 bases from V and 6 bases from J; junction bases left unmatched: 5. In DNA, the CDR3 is TGTGCCAGCAGCCAGAGGACAGGGTACGATACGCAGTATTTT. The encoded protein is CASSQRTGYDTQYF.

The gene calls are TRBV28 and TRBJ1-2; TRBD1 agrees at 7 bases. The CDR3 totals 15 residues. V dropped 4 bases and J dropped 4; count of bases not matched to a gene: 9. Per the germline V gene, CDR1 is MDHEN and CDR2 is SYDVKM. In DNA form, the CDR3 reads TGTGCCAGCAGTTCCCAGGGGGTGTCTTTCTATGGCTACACCTTC. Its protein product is CASSSQGVSFYGYTF.

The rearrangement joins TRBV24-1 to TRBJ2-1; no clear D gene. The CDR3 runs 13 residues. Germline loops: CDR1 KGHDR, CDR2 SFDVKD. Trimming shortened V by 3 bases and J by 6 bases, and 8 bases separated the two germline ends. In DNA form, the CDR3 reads TGTGCCACCAGTGATCCTATCATCAATGAGCAGTTCTTC. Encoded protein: CATSDPIINEQFF.

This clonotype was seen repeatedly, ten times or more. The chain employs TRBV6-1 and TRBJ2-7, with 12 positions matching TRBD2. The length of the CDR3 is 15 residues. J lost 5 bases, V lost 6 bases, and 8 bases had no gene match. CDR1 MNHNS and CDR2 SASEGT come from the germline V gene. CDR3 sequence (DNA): TGTGCCAGCAGCCCCCGACTAGCGGGAGTAAACGAGCAGTACTTC. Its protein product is CASSPRLAGVNEQYF.

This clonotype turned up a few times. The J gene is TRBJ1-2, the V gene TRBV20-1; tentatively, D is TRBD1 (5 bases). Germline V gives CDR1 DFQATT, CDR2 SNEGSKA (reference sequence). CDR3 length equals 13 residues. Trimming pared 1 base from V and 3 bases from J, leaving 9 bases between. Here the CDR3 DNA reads TGCAGTGCTAGAGTGGGGGGATACTATGGCTACACCTTC. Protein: CSARVGGYYGYTF.